This T cell receptor (beta chain) was identified in a study of blood T cells in healthy people across ages. Points from the study as a whole: Nothing was known about donor CMV status, and this possibly confounded expanded clonotype changes.

A second PCR of 7 to 11 cycles used a sample-barcoded 5' primer and a J-beta primer mix. A tag from a template-switch adaptor with 12 random nucleotides marked each cDNA molecule. One entry per CDR3 protein, called by TCRdb with MiXCR from the 5' RACE reads. The sample records about 970,000 distinct CDR3 sequences, roughly half being singletons. Per germline, CDR1 LNHDA and CDR2 SQIVND (reference sequence). The CDR3 runs to 14 residues. About this clonotype itself: The antigen is not known. A junction end diverges from the germline sequence, so it may reflect a read error.

The clonotype originates from an older woman in good health. Sequenced: blood. The chain links TRBV19 to TRBJ2-7; D remains ambiguous. CDR3 in DNA: TGCGCCAGTAAGATGGGTCAGTCCTCCTACAAGCAGTACTTC. Amino acid sequence: CASKMGQSSYKQYF.